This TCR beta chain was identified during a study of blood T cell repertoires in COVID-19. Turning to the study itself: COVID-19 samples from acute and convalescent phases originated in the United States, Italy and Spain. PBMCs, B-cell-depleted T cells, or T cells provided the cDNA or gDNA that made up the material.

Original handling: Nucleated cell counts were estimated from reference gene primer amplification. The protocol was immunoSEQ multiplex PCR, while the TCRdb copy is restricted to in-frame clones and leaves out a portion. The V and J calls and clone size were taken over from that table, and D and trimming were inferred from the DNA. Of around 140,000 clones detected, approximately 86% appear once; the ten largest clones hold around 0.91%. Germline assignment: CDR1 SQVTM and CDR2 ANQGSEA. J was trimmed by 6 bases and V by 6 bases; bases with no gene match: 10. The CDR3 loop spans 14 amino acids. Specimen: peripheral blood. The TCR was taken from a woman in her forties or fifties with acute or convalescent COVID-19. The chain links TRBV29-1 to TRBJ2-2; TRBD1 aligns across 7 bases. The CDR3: CSVAQTGNSGELFF. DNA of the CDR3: TGCAGCGTGGCCCAGACAGGGAATTCCGGGGAGCTGTTTTTT.